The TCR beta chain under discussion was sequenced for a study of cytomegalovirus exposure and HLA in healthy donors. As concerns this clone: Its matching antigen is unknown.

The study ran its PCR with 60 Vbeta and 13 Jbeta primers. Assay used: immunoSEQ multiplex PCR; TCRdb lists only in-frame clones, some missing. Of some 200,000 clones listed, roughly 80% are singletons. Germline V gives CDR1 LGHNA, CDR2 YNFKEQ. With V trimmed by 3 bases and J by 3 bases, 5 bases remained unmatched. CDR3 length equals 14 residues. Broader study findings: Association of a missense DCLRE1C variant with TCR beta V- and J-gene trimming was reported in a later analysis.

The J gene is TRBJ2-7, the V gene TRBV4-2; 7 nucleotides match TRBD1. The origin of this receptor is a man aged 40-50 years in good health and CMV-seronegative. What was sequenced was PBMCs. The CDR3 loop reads CASSQGTGDYEQYF. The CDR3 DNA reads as TGTGCCAGCAGCCAGGGTACAGGGGACTACGAGCAGTACTTC.